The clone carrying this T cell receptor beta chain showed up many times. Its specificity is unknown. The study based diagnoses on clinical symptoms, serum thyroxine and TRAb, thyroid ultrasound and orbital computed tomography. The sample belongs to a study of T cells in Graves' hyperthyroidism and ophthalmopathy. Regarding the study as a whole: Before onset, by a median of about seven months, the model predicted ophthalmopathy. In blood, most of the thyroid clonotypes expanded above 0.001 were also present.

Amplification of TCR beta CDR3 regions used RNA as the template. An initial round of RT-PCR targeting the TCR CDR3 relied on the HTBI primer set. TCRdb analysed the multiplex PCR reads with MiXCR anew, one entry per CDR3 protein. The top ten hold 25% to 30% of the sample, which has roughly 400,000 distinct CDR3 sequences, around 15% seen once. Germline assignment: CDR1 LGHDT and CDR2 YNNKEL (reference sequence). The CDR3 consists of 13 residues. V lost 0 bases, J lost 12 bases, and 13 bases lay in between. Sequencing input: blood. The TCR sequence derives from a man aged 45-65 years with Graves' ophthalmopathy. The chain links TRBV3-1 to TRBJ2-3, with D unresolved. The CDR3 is CASSQDRTADQYF. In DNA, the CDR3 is TGTGCCAGCAGCCAAGATCGTACAGCCGACCAGTATTTT.